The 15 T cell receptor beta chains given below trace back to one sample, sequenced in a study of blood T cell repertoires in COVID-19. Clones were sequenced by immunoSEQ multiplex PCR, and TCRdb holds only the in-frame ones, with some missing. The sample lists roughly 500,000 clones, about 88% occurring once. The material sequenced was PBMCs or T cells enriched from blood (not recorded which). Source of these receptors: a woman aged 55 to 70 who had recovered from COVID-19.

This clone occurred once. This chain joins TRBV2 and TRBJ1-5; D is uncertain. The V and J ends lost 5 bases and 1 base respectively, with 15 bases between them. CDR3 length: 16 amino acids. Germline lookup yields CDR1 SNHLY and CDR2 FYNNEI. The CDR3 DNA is TGTGCCAGCAGTTTGGACTCCGTCGGCAGCAATCAGCCCCAGCATTTT. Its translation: CASSLDSVGSNQPQHF.

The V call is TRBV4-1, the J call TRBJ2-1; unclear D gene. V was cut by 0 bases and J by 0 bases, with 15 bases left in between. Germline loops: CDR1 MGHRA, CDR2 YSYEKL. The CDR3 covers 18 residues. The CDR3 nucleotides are TGCGCCAGCAGCCAAGAGTCTTTTGCGAAATCCTCCTACAATGAGCAGTTCTTC. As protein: CASSQESFAKSSYNEQFF.

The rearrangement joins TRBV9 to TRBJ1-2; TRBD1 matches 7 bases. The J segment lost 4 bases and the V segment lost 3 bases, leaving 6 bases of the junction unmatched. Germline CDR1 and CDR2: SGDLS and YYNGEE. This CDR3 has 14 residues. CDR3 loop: CASSETGTSYGYTF. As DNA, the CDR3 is TGTGCCAGCAGCGAGACAGGGACGAGCTATGGCTACACCTTC.

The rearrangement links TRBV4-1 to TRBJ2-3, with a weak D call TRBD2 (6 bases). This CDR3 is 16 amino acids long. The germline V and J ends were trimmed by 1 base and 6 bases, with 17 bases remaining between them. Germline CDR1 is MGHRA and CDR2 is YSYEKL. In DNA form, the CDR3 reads TGCGCCAGCAGCCAAGTGGGTAGCGGAGCCACCGATACGCAGTATTTT. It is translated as CASSQVGSGATDTQYF.

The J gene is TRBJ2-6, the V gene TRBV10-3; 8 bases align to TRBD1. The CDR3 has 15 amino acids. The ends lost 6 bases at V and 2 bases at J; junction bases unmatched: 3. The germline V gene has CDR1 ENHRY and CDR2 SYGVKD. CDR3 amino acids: CAIRRQGTGANVLTF. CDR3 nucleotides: TGTGCCATCAGGAGACAGGGGACTGGGGCCAACGTCCTGACTTTC.

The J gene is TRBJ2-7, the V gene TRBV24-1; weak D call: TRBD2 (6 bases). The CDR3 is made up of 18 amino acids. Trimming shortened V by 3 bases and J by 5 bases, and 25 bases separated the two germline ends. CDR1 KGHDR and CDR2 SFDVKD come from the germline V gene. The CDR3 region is CATSDPPAGQAFVDEQYF. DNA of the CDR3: TGTGCCACCAGTGATCCCCCCGCGGGGCAGGCTTTTGTCGACGAGCAGTACTTC.

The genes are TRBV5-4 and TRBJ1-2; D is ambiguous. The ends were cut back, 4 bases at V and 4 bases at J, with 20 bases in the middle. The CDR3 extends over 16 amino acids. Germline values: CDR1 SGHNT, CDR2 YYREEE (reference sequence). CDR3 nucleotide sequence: TGTGCCAGCAGCCCCCAATCCGACGGGTTCCTCTATGGCTACACCTTC. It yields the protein CASSPQSDGFLYGYTF.

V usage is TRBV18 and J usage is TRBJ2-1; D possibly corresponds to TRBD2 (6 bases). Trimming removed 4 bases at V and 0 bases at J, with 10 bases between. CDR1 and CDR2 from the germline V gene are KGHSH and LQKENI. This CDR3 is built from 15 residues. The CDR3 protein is CASSRAGSSYNEQFF. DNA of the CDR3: TGTGCCAGCTCACGGGCGGGGAGCTCCTACAATGAGCAGTTCTTC.

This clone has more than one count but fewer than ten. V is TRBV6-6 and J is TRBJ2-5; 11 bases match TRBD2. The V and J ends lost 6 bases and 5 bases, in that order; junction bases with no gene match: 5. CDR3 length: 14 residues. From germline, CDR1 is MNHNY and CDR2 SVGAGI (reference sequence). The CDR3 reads CASSPGTSGETQYF. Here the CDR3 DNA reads TGTGCCAGCAGCCCCGGGACTAGCGGCGAGACCCAGTACTTC.

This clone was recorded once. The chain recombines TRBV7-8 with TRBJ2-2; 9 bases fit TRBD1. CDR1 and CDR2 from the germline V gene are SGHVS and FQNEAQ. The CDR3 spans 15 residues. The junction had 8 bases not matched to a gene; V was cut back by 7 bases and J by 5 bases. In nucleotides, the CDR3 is TGTGCCAGCACCCTATTGACAGGGGGGACCGGGGAGCTGTTTTTT. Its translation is CASTLLTGGTGELFF.

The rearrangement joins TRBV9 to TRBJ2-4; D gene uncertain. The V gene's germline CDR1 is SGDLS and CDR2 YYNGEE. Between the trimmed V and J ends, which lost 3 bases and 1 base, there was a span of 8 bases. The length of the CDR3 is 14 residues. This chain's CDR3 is CASSETDAKNIQYF. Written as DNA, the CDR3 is TGTGCCAGCAGCGAAACAGACGCCAAAAACATTCAGTACTTC. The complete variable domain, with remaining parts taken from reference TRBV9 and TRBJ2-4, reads DSGVTQTPKHLITATGQRVTLRCSPRSGDLSVYWYQQSLDQGLQFLIQYYNGEERAKGNILERFSAQQFPDLHSELNLSSLELGDSALYFCASSETDAKNIQYFGAGTRLSVL.

The CDR3 is CASTYLPMAGELFF. The DNA of the CDR3 is TGTGCCAGCACCTACCTTCCTATGGCCGGGGAGCTGTTTTTT. The V call is TRBV27, the J call TRBJ2-2; D is uncertain. The germline CDR1 and CDR2 sequences are MNHEY and SMNVEV (reference sequence). The CDR3 is made up of 14 amino acids. V lost 7 bases and J 6 bases, leaving 15 bases between the germline ends.

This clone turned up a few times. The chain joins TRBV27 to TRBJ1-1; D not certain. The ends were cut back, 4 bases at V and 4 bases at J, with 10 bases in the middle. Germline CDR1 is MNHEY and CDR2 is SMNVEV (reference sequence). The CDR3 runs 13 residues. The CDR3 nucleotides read TGTGCCAGCAGTTCGTCGGGAAGCACTGAAGCTTTCTTT. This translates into CASSSSGSTEAFF.

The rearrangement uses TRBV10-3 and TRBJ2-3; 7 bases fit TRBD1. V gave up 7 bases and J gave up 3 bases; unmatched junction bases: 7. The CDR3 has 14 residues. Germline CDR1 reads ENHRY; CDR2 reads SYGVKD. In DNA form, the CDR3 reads TGTGCCATCAAATCGACAGGGAGTACAGATACGCAGTATTTT. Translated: CAIKSTGSTDTQYF.

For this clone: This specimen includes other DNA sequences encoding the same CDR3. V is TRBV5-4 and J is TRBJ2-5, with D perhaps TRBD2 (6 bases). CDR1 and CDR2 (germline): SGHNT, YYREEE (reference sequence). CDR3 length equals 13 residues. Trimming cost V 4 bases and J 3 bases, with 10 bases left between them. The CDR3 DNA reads TGTGCCAGCAGCCGGGACTTAGAAGAGACCCAGTACTTC. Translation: CASSRDLEETQYF.